This entry lists 26 T cell receptor beta chains sequenced from one sample in a study of blood T cell repertoires in COVID-19. Generated by immunoSEQ multiplex PCR, the TCRdb table keeps only in-frame clones and is missing some. The sample holds 150,000 or so clones, 65% to 90% seen once. Input material: peripheral blood. The receptors stem from a woman aged 45-65 years with acute or convalescent COVID-19.

This clone was picked up one time. CDR3 region: CASSLDLGMLFF. The DNA for the CDR3 is TGTGCCAGCAGCTTGGATCTAGGTATGCTGTTTTTT. This rearrangement joins TRBV5-6 to TRBJ1-4; D is unclear. The CDR3 contains 12 residues. Trimming removed 0 bases at V and 14 bases at J, with 11 bases between. The germline V gene encodes CDR1 SGHDT and CDR2 YYEEEE.

This clone appeared a few times. The chain recombines TRBV28 with TRBJ1-1; TRBD1 matches at 8 bases. V lost 4 bases and J lost 4; bases outside the gene matches: 8. This CDR3 comprises 15 residues. Germline V CDR1 and CDR2: MDHEN, SYDVKM. The CDR3, as DNA: TGTGCCAGCAGTTCGTCCACAGGGGGGGTCACTGAAGCTTTCTTT. Translating gives CASSSSTGGVTEAFF.

Concerning this clone itself: The same CDR3 is also encoded by other DNA sequences in this sample. This rearrangement joins TRBV6-5 to TRBJ2-7, with D maybe TRBD1 (6 bases). Germline-derived CDR1 and CDR2 are MNHEY and SVGAGI. V lost 4 bases to trimming and J lost 3 bases, with 10 bases between them. This CDR3 is 13 amino acids long. CDR3 in DNA: TGTGCCAGCAGTTCGCAGGGGAGCTACGAGCAGTACTTC. As protein: CASSSQGSYEQYF.

CDR3 loop: CASTDRSGSSYEQYF. The CDR3 DNA is TGTGCCAGCACGGACCGATCGGGATCCTCCTACGAGCAGTACTTC. The V call is TRBV5-4, the J call TRBJ2-7; TRBD2 is a possible D gene (5 bases). The V end lost 6 bases, the J end lost 0 bases, and 16 bases lay between the germline ends. The CDR3 has 15 residues. Germline V lookup: CDR1 SGHNT, CDR2 YYREEE (reference sequence).

J is TRBJ2-2 and V is TRBV9, with 8 bases fitting TRBD2. The CDR3 covers 15 residues. The junction had 4 bases not matched to a gene; V was cut back by 1 base and J by 5 bases. The germline V gene encodes CDR1 SGDLS and CDR2 YYNGEE. The CDR3: CASSVWASGTGELFF. CDR3 coding DNA: TGTGCCAGCAGCGTATGGGCTAGCGGGACCGGGGAGCTGTTTTTT.

J is TRBJ1-1 and V is TRBV7-2; D unclear. The germline CDR1 and CDR2 sequences are SGHTA and FQGNSA. V shed 1 base and J shed 4 bases, with 10 bases lying between them. CDR3 size: 14 residues. The CDR3 loop reads CASSLVVRGTEAFF. CDR3 coding DNA: TGTGCCAGCAGCTTAGTGGTTCGAGGCACTGAAGCTTTCTTT.

The chain links TRBV9 to TRBJ2-7, with a weak D call TRBD1 (6 bases). The V end lost 3 bases, the J end lost 2 bases, and 15 bases lay between the germline ends. The germline V gene has CDR1 SGDLS and CDR2 YYNGEE. The CDR3 sequence is 15 residues long. As DNA, the CDR3 is TGTGCCAGCAGCGGAGGTGGGGGCAGAACCTACGAGCAGTACTTC. It is translated as CASSGGGGRTYEQYF. Drawing the rest from reference TRBV9 and TRBJ2-7, the complete variable domain is DSGVTQTPKHLITATGQRVTLRCSPRSGDLSVYWYQQSLDQGLQFLIQYYNGEERAKGNILERFSAQQFPDLHSELNLSSLELGDSALYFCASSGGGGRTYEQYFGPGTRLTVT.

The genes are TRBV7-9 and TRBJ1-1, with TRBD1 matching over 8 bases. The CDR3 totals 14 residues. V lost 5 bases to trimming and J lost 4 bases; unmatched junction nucleotides: 6. Germline assignment: CDR1 SEHNR and CDR2 FQNEAQ (reference sequence). The CDR3 sequence is CASSLTGVSTEAFF. For the CDR3, the DNA is TGTGCCAGCAGCCTGACAGGGGTGAGCACTGAAGCTTTCTTT. The full variable domain, its missing parts supplied by reference TRBV7-9 and TRBJ1-1, is DTGVSQNPRHKITKRGQNVTFRCDPISEHNRLYWYRQTLGQGPEFLTYFQNEAQLEKSRLLSDRFSAERPKGSFSTLEIQRTEQGDSAMYLCASSLTGVSTEAFFGQGTRLTVV.

This clone came up a few times. The chain joins TRBV5-6 to TRBJ2-4; the D gene is possibly TRBD1 (6 bases). Germline CDR1 and CDR2: SGHDT and YYEEEE. Trimming shortened V by 4 bases and J by 0 bases, and 23 bases separated the two germline ends. The CDR3 is 19 residues long. In nucleotides, the CDR3 is TGTGCCAGCAGCAACCAATGGCCAGGGGTAGGAATAGCCAAAAACATTCAGTACTTC. Residues: CASSNQWPGVGIAKNIQYF.

J is TRBJ2-2 and V is TRBV7-3, with D perhaps matching TRBD1 (5 bases). The V end was cut by 6 bases, the J end by 1 base, with 15 bases between. Germline V gene sequence: CDR1 SGHTA, CDR2 FQGTGA. CDR3 size: 16 residues. The CDR3 spells CASSPRQLLNTGELFF. The DNA for the CDR3 is TGTGCCAGCAGTCCACGACAGCTTTTGAACACCGGGGAGCTGTTTTTT.

The chain links TRBV13 to TRBJ1-2, with 9 bases lining up with TRBD1. V trimming: 7 bases; J trimming: 3 bases; junction bases outside the gene matches: 12. Germline V gene lookup returns CDR1 PRHDT and CDR2 FYEKMQ (reference sequence). The CDR3 extends over 16 amino acids. Written as DNA, the CDR3 is TGTGCCAGCATCTCTCTCCCGGGACAGGGTTACTATGGCTACACCTTC. It is translated as CASISLPGQGYYGYTF. Full variable domain (remainder filled in from reference TRBV13 and TRBJ1-2): AAGVIQSPRHLIKEKRETATLKCYPIPRHDTVYWYQQGPGQDPQFLISFYEKMQSDKGSIPDRFSAQQFSDYHSELNMSSLELGDSALYFCASISLPGQGYYGYTFGSGTRLTVV.

This rearrangement joins TRBV10-3 to TRBJ2-7; 7 positions match TRBD1. V gave up 6 bases and J gave up 2 bases; unmatched junction bases: 1. The CDR3 length is 12 residues. CDR1 and CDR2 (germline): ENHRY, SYGVKD. In DNA, the CDR3 is TGTGCCATCAGGGGGACAGCCTACGAGCAGTACTTC. This gives the protein CAIRGTAYEQYF.

The chain joins TRBV7-2 to TRBJ2-1, with 9 bases that match TRBD2. Trimming took 2 bases from V and 1 from J; bases not matched to a gene: 3. The CDR3 runs 16 residues. From germline, CDR1 is SGHTA and CDR2 FQGNSA. CDR3 sequence: CASSLSAGGSYNEQFF. The DNA of the CDR3 is TGTGCCAGCAGCTTATCGGCGGGGGGGTCCTACAATGAGCAGTTCTTC.

The CDR3 reads CASTDNSYSYEQYF. The DNA for the CDR3 is TGTGCCAGCACGGATAACAGTTATTCCTACGAGCAGTACTTC. This sequence joins TRBV6-5 and TRBJ2-7, with D unclear. The germline CDR1 and CDR2 sequences are MNHEY and SVGAGI. This CDR3 contains 14 residues. The V end was cut by 7 bases, the J end by 1 base, with 14 bases between.

This sequence joins TRBV4-3 and TRBJ2-1; 11 positions agree with TRBD2. This CDR3 has 18 residues. CDR1 LGHNA and CDR2 YSLEER come from the germline V gene. With V trimmed by 0 bases and J by 7 bases, 11 bases remained unmatched. The CDR3 bases are TGCGCCAGCAGCCAAGATCGGCTAGCGGGGGGATTCAAAAATGAGCAGTTCTTC. Translation gives CASSQDRLAGGFKNEQFF.

This clone was detected once. The chain recombines TRBV7-3 with TRBJ1-2; 11 positions match TRBD1. Germline V gene lookup returns CDR1 SGHTA and CDR2 FQGTGA. V dropped 5 bases and J dropped 8; count of bases not matched to a gene: 7. The length of the CDR3 is 14 residues. The CDR3 sequence is CASSAGTGGGGYTF. The CDR3 bases are TGTGCCAGCAGCGCGGGGACAGGGGGTGGCGGCTACACCTTC.

In this sample, this clone turned up once. The gene calls are TRBV7-9 and TRBJ1-2; no firm D call. Germline-derived CDR1 and CDR2 are SEHNR and FQNEAQ (reference sequence). The CDR3 totals 16 residues. V lost 5 bases and J lost 1, with 17 bases in between. The CDR3 nucleotides are TGTGCCAGCAGCCCCTCGGCGGGGTTCAATAACTATGGCTACACCTTC. This codes for CASSPSAGFNNYGYTF.

The genes are TRBV19 and TRBJ2-5, with D possibly being TRBD1 (5 bases). Germline CDR1 LNHDA, CDR2 SQIVND (reference sequence). This CDR3 has 13 residues. Trimming cost V 5 bases and J 3 bases, with 10 bases left between them. The CDR3 region is CASSSDNKETQYF. The CDR3 DNA reads TGTGCCAGTAGTTCGGACAACAAAGAGACCCAGTACTTC.

The chain has TRBV9 and TRBJ2-7, with TRBD2 identical over 12 bases. Germline trimming cut 4 bases from V and 3 bases from J; bases unmatched to any gene: 2. Germline lookup yields CDR1 SGDLS and CDR2 YYNGEE. The CDR3 is 14 amino acids. CDR3: CASSMGLAGYEQYF. In DNA, the CDR3 is TGTGCCAGCAGCATGGGACTAGCGGGCTACGAGCAGTACTTC.

This clone showed up just a few times. This rearrangement joins TRBV28 to TRBJ1-6; TRBD1 matches at 11 bases. Germline CDR1 and CDR2: MDHEN and SYDVKM. J lost 9 bases, V lost 4 bases, and 5 bases had no gene match. The CDR3 has 15 amino acids. CDR3 amino acids: CASSSPGQGGSPLHF. CDR3 nucleotide sequence: TGTGCCAGCAGTTCCCCGGGACAGGGGGGTTCACCCCTCCACTTT. The full variable domain, with the rest looked up from reference TRBV28 and TRBJ1-6, is DVKVTQSSRYLVKRTGEKVFLECVQDMDHENMFWYRQDPGLGLRLIYFSYDVKMKEKGDIPEGYSVSREKKERFSLILESASTNQTSMYLCASSSPGQGGSPLHFGNGTRLTVT.

This clone has a handful of counts. The rearrangement joins TRBV19 to TRBJ1-3; a possible D gene is TRBD1 (5 bases). The ends were cut back, 5 bases at V and 0 bases at J, with 11 bases in the middle. In germline, CDR1 is LNHDA, CDR2 SQIVND (reference sequence). The CDR3 is 15 residues long. In DNA form, the CDR3 reads TGTGCCAGTAGTGTGGGGCGCAGCTCTGGAAACACCATATATTTT. This translates into CASSVGRSSGNTIYF. The full variable domain, with the rest looked up from reference TRBV19 and TRBJ1-3, is DGGITQSPKYLFRKEGQNVTLSCEQNLNHDAMYWYRQDPGQGLRLIYYSQIVNDFQKGDIAEGYSVSREKKESFPLTVTSAQKNPTAFYLCASSVGRSSGNTIYFGEGSWLTVV.

V gene TRBV2 combines with J gene TRBJ2-5; 7 bases match TRBD2. Germline V gene sequence: CDR1 SNHLY, CDR2 FYNNEI. The CDR3 has 14 amino acids. Trimming removed 8 bases from V and 2 bases from J; junction bases left unmatched: 8. CDR3 sequence: CASLGLGSQETQYF. The CDR3, as DNA: TGTGCCAGCCTTGGACTAGGGTCTCAAGAGACCCAGTACTTC.

The chain couples TRBV6-5 to TRBJ1-1; 7 positions match TRBD1. Trimming removed 4 bases from V and 4 bases from J; junction bases left unmatched: 9. The germline gives CDR1 MNHEY, CDR2 SVGAGI. The CDR3 has 15 amino acids. CDR3 region: CASSSPTGFSTEAFF. CDR3 DNA sequence: TGTGCCAGCAGTTCCCCGACAGGGTTCTCCACTGAAGCTTTCTTT.

This rearrangement joins TRBV5-1 to TRBJ2-3; 8 bases are shared with TRBD2. The V gene end was trimmed by 2 bases and the J gene end by 7 bases; junction bases not matched to a gene: 9. The germline CDR1 and CDR2 sequences are SGHRS and YFSETQ. The CDR3 contains 15 residues. This chain's CDR3 is CASSLLPAGENTQYF. CDR3 nucleotides: TGCGCCAGCAGCTTACTTCCAGCGGGGGAGAATACGCAGTATTTT.

The chain combines TRBV19 with TRBJ2-3; 12 nucleotides match TRBD2. This CDR3 region has 15 residues. CDR1 is LNHDA, CDR2 SQIVND, per germline (reference sequence). V gave up 4 bases and J gave up 3 bases; unmatched junction bases: 2. The CDR3 bases are TGTGCCAGTAGTACGACTAGCGGGAGAACAGATACGCAGTATTTT. Amino acids: CASSTTSGRTDTQYF.

V gene TRBV2 combines with J gene TRBJ2-7, with 11 positions matching TRBD2. With 6 bases clipped from V and 7 bases from J, the junction kept 5 bases outside the gene matches. Germline V gene data show CDR1 as SNHLY and CDR2 as FYNNEI. The CDR3 is 13 amino acids. CDR3 protein: CASRLAGAGEQYF. CDR3 coding DNA: TGTGCCAGCAGACTAGCGGGAGCGGGGGAGCAGTACTTC.